The entry below gives a single T cell receptor (beta chain) sequence along with its context. Its specificity is unknown. Only in-frame clones appear in the TCRdb table, and some are missing; sequencing was by immunoSEQ multiplex PCR. This table holds roughly 410,000 clones, 83% found once. Treatment denoted: some 20 received Ad26.COV2.S at low or high dose, single or two shots; roughly 5 received placebo; per-sample allocation not given. Collection of samples fell on day 63 after the first vaccine or placebo injection. Donor was an adult aged 18-55 years in Boston. This specimen belongs to a study of Ad26.COV2.S vaccination and SARS-CoV-2 variants. Study-wide points: Individuals receiving vaccine had higher spike-specific TCR breadth than placebo recipients did.

CDR1 and CDR2 from the germline V gene are SEHNR and FQNEAQ (reference sequence). The CDR3 sequence is 11 residues long. Trimming stripped 5 bases from V and 4 bases from J, with 6 bases between. The receptor was isolated from a person between 18 and 60 years old who received the Ad26.COV2.S COVID-19 vaccine or a placebo. The material sequenced was peripheral blood, taken in a trial of Ad26.COV2.S vaccine versus placebo. This sequence joins TRBV7-9 and TRBJ2-7; D not certain. CDR3 amino acids: CASSDTYEQYF. CDR3 bases: TGTGCCAGCAGCGATACATACGAGCAGTACTTC.